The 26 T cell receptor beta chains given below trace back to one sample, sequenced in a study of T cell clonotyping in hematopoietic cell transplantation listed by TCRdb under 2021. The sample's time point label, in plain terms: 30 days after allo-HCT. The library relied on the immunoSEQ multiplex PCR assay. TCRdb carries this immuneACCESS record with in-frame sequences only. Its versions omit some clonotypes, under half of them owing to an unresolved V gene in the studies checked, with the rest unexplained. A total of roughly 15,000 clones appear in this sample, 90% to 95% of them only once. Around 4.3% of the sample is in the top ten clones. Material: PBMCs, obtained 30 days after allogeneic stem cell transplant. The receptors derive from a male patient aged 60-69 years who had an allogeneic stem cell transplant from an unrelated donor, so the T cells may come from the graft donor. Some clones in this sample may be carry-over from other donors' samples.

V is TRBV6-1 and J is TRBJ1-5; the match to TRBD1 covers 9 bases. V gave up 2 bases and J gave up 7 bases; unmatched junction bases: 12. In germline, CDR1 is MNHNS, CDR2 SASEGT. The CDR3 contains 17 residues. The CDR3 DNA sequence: TGTGCCAGCAGTGAAAACCCCCCGGGGACAGGGTCCCAGCCCCAGCATTTT. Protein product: CASSENPPGTGSQPQHF.

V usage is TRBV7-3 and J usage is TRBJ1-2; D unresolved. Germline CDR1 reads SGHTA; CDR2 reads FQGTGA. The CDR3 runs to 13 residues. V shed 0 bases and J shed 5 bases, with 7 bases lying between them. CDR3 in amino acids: CASSLTADYGYTF. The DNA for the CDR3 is TGTGCCAGCAGCTTAACTGCAGATTATGGCTACACCTTC.

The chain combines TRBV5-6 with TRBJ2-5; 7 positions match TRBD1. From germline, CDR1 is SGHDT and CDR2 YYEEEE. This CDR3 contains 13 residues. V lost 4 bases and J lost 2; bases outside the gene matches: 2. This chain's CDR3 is CASSLGQQETQYF. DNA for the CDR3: TGTGCCAGCAGCCTGGGACAGCAAGAGACCCAGTACTTC. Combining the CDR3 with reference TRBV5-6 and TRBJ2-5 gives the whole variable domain DAGVTQSPTHLIKTRGQQVTLRCSPKSGHDTVSWYQQALGQGPQFIFQYYEEEERQRGNFPDRFSGHQFPNYSSELNVNALLLGDSALYLCASSLGQQETQYFGPGTRLLVL.

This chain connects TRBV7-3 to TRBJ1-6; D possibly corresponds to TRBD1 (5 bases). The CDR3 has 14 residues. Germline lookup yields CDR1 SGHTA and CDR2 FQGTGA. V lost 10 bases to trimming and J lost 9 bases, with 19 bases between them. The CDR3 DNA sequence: TGTGCCACCTATCAAGGGCAGAGGGGTTCACCCCTCCACTTT. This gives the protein CATYQGQRGSPLHF.

The DNA of the CDR3 is TGTGCCAGCAGCTCTGGGGGACAGGTGGAAAAACTGTTTTTT. Translating it yields CASSSGGQVEKLFF. The genes are TRBV5-5 and TRBJ1-4; TRBD1 aligns across 8 bases. Trimming cost V 3 bases and J 8 bases; bases outside gene matches: 6. Germline loops: CDR1 SGHKS, CDR2 YYEKEE (reference sequence). This CDR3 has 14 amino acids.

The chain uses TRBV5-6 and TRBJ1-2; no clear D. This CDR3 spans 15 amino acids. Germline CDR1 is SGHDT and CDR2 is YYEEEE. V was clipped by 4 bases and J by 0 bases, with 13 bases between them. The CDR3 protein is CASSPSVFANYGYTF. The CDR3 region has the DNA TGTGCCAGCAGCCCTTCGGTCTTTGCTAACTATGGCTACACCTTC. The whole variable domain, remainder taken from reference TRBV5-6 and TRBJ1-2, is DAGVTQSPTHLIKTRGQQVTLRCSPKSGHDTVSWYQQALGQGPQFIFQYYEEEERQRGNFPDRFSGHQFPNYSSELNVNALLLGDSALYLCASSPSVFANYGYTFGSGTRLTVV.

As DNA, the CDR3 is TGTGCCAGCAGCTTAATACCGGGACAGGCCTATGGCTACACCTTC. Its protein product is CASSLIPGQAYGYTF. This chain links TRBV7-2 with TRBJ1-2, with 8 bases identical to TRBD1. The V and J ends lost 2 bases and 4 bases, in that order; junction bases with no gene match: 6. The CDR3 length is 15 residues. Looked up from germline, CDR1 is SGHTA and CDR2 is FQGNSA.

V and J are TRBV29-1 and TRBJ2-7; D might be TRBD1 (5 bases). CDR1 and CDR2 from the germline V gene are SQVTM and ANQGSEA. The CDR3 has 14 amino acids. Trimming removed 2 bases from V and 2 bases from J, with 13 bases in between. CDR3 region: CSVEQGLPPYEQYF. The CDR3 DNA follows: TGCAGCGTTGAACAGGGATTGCCCCCCTACGAGCAGTACTTC.

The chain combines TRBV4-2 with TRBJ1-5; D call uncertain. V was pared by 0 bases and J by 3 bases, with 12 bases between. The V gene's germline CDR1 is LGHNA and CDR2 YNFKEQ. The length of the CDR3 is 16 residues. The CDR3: CASSQEADGYNQPQHF. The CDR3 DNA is TGTGCCAGCAGCCAAGAAGCAGACGGATACAATCAGCCCCAGCATTTT.

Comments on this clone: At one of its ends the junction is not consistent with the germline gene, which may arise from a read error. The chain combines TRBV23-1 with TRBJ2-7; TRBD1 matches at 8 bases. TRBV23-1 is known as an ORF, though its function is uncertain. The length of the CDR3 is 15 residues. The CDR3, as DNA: TGCGCCAGCGGGCACCGGGCAGGGGGCTCCAACGAGCAGTACTTC. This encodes CASGHRAGGSNEQYF.

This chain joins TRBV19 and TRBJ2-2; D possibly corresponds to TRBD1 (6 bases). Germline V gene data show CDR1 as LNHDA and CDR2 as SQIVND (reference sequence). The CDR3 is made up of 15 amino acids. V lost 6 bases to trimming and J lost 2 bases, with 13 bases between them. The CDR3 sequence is CASSFTGTNTGELFF. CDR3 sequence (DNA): TGTGCCAGTAGCTTCACAGGGACCAACACCGGGGAGCTGTTTTTT.

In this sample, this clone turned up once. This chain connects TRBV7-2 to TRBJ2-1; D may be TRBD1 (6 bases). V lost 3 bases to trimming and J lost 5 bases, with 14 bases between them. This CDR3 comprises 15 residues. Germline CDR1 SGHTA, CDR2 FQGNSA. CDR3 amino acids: CASSLRQVMHNEQFF. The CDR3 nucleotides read TGTGCCAGCAGCTTGCGACAGGTTATGCACAATGAGCAGTTCTTC.

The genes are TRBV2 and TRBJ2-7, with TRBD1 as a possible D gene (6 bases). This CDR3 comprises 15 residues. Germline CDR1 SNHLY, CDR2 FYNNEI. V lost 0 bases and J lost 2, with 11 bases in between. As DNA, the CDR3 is TGTGCCAGCAGTGAAGCGTGGGACACCCCCTACGAGCAGTACTTC. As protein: CASSEAWDTPYEQYF.

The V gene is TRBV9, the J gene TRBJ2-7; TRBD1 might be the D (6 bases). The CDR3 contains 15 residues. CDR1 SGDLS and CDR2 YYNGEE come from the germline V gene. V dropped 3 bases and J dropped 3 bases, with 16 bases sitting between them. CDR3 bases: TGTGCCAGCAGCGCGACCACAGGGAAGGTCTACGAGCAGTACTTC. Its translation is CASSATTGKVYEQYF. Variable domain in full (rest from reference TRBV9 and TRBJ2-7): DSGVTQTPKHLITATGQRVTLRCSPRSGDLSVYWYQQSLDQGLQFLIQYYNGEERAKGNILERFSAQQFPDLHSELNLSSLELGDSALYFCASSATTGKVYEQYFGPGTRLTVT.

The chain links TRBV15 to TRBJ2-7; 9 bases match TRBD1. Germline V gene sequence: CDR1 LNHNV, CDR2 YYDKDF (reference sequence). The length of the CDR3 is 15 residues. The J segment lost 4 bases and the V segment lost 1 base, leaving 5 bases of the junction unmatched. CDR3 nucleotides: TGTGCCACCAGCAGAGGGGGGACAGGGCGGTACGAGCAGTACTTC. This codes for CATSRGGTGRYEQYF.

Here the CDR3 DNA reads TGTGCCAGCAGCTTAGCTCAGAGCTCCTACGAGCAGTACTTC. Protein sequence: CASSLAQSSYEQYF. This chain links TRBV7-6 with TRBJ2-7; D remains unclear. The CDR3 runs 14 residues. V gave up 0 bases and J gave up 0 bases, with 6 bases separating them. CDR1 SGHVS and CDR2 FNYEAQ come from the germline V gene.

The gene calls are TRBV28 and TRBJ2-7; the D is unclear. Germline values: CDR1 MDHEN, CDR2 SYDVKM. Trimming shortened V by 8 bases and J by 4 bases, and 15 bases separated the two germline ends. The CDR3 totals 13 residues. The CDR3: CASLGSPQYEQYF. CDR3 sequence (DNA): TGTGCCAGCCTCGGGTCCCCGCAGTACGAGCAGTACTTC.

The CDR3 is CAISESQGNQPQHF. CDR3 nucleotide sequence: TGTGCCATCAGTGAGTCTCAGGGCAATCAGCCCCAGCATTTT. The chain carries TRBV10-3 and TRBJ1-5, with D hard to call. CDR3 length: 14 residues. V lost 0 bases and J 2 bases, leaving 5 bases between the germline ends. Germline assignment: CDR1 ENHRY and CDR2 SYGVKD.

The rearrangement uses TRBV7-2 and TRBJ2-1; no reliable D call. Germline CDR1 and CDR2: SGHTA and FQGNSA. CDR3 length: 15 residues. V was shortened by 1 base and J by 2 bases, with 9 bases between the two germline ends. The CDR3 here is CASSLEAETYNEQFF. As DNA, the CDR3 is TGTGCCAGCAGCTTAGAAGCCGAAACCTACAATGAGCAGTTCTTC.

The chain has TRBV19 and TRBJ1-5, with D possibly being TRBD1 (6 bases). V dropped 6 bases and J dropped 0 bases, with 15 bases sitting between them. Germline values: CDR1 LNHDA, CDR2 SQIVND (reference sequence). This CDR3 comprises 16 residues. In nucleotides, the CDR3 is TGTGCCAGTAGACTGACAGGAGACAATAGCAATCAGCCCCAGCATTTT. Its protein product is CASRLTGDNSNQPQHF.

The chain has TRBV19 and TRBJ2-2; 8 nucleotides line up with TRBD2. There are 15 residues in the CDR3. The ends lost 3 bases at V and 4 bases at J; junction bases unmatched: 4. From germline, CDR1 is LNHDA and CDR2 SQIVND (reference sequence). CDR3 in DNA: TGTGCCAGTAGTATGCGAGCGGGGGTCACCGGGGAGCTGTTTTTT. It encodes CASSMRAGVTGELFF.

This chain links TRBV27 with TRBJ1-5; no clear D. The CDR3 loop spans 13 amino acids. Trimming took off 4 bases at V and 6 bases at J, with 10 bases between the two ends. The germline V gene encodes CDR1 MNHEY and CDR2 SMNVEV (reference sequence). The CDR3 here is CASSSQYGQPQHF. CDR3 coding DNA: TGTGCCAGCAGTTCCCAGTACGGTCAGCCCCAGCATTTT.

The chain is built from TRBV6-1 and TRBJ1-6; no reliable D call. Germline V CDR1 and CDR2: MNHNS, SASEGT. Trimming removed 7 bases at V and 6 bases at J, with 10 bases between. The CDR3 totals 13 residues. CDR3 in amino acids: CASNAQPNSPLHF. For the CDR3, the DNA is TGTGCCAGCAACGCGCAGCCTAATTCACCCCTCCACTTT.

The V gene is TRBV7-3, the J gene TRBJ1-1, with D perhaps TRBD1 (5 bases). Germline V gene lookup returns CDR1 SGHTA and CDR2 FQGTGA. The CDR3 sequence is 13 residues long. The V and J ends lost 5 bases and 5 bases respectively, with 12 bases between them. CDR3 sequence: CASSLRWGTEAFF. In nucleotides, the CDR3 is TGTGCCAGCAGCCTCAGGTGGGGGACTGAAGCTTTCTTT.

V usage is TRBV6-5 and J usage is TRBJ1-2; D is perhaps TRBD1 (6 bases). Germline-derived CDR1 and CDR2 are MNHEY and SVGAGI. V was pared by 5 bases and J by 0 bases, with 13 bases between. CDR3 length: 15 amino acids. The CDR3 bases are TGTGCCAGCAGTGTACAGGGATCAGCTAACTATGGCTACACCTTC. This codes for CASSVQGSANYGYTF.

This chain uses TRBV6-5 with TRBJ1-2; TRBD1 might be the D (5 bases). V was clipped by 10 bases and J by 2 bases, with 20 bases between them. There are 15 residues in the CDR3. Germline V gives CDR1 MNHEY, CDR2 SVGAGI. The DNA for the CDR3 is TGTGCCACTATGCTTAAAGGGACGCCAAACTATGGCTACACCTTC. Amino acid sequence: CATMLKGTPNYGYTF.